This paragraph covers one TCR beta chain sequence. Its target antigen remains unknown. Base quality data are lacking; no much larger clone is found one base away. Library generation was performed with the immunoSEQ multiplex PCR assay. TCRdb re-hosts the immuneACCESS table, in-frame sequences only. Its copies lack some clones; in the studies checked, an unresolved V gene accounts for under half of them, and the cause for the rest is not known. Across this sample there are under 15,000 clones, with more than 75% seen only once. Roughly an eighth of the sample is taken by the ten largest. This sample is drawn from a study of technical replicates of blood from a handful of donors (dated by TCRdb to the late 2010s). Trimming takes 0 bases from V and 4 bases from J, and the germline ends sit 10 bases apart. Reading the germline V gene gives CDR1 MNHEY and CDR2 SVGAGI. The CDR3, from cysteine to phenylalanine, totals 15 residues. Only the CDR3 part of the read is kept: 45 bases, read in frame from the first base.

This TCR derives from a human donor in good health. This chain is built from TRBV6-5 and TRBJ1-3; confidence is insufficient to name the D gene. The source material was PBMCs. The DNA is TGTGCCAGCAGTTACTCGAGTATCCTAGGAAACACCATATATTTT. Protein translation: CASSYSSILGNTIYF.